This passage covers 20 T cell receptor beta chains from one sample sequenced in a study of CD8 T cell repertoires and HIV-1 epitope variants. Their recognized antigens are unknown. Data came from immunoSEQ multiplex PCR; TCRdb stores just in-frame clones and leaves some out. This sample has approximately 1,800 clones, with 69% found just once. Sequenced sample: cultured CD8+ T cells derived from PBMCs. The receptors were gathered from a male donor with HIV.

In DNA form, the CDR3 reads TGCGCCAGCAGCCAAGCCCCCCTACCACTAGATCTAGATGAGCAGTTCTTC. This encodes CASSQAPLPLDLDEQFF. The rearrangement joins TRBV4-3 to TRBJ2-1, with D possibly TRBD2 on 5 matching bases. The CDR3 runs 17 residues. From germline, CDR1 is LGHNA and CDR2 YSLEER. V lost 1 base, J lost 8 bases, and 21 bases lay in between.

This chain joins TRBV11-3 and TRBJ1-1; no reliable D call. Deletions cut 5 bases from V and 4 bases from J, with 11 bases between. Germline CDR1 reads SGHNT; CDR2 reads YENEEA. This CDR3 is built from 13 residues. CDR3 in amino acids: CASSDSVGTEAFF. CDR3 nucleotides: TGTGCCAGCAGCGACTCTGTGGGCACTGAAGCTTTCTTT.

The chain links TRBV5-1 to TRBJ1-1; possible D gene TRBD1, 6 bases. CDR3 length equals 14 residues. V was pared by 1 base and J by 7 bases, with 14 bases between. Germline lookup yields CDR1 SGHRS and CDR2 YFSETQ. The CDR3 sequence is CASSLNREALEAFF. CDR3 in DNA: TGCGCCAGCAGCTTGAACAGGGAGGCCCTTGAAGCTTTCTTT.

CDR3 coding DNA: TGTGCCAGTAGTATAGATCACAGGGCCGGCTACACCTTC. Its translation is CASSIDHRAGYTF. J is TRBJ1-2 and V is TRBV19; maybe TRBD1 (6 bases). Germline-derived CDR1 and CDR2 are LNHDA and SQIVND (reference sequence). V was pared by 0 bases and J by 8 bases, with 10 bases between. This CDR3 has 13 amino acids.

The genes are TRBV6-5 and TRBJ2-3; weak D call: TRBD1 (7 bases). The V and J ends lost 10 bases and 1 base respectively, with 15 bases between them. Germline V lookup: CDR1 MNHEY, CDR2 SVGAGI. The CDR3 has 14 residues. Here the CDR3 DNA reads TGTGCCACCGCGCAGGGGGGTGGCACAGATACGCAGTATTTT. This gives the protein CATAQGGGTDTQYF.

Within the sample, this clone is hyperexpanded. The rearrangement joins TRBV15 to TRBJ1-2, with D perhaps TRBD1 (5 bases). CDR1 is LNHNV and CDR2 is YYDKDF in the germline V gene (reference sequence). V was cut by 0 bases and J by 4 bases, with 15 bases left in between. The CDR3 loop spans 16 amino acids. In DNA, the CDR3 is TGTGCCACCAGCAGAGATCGGGGGACCCAGGTCTATGGCTACACCTTC. This gives the protein CATSRDRGTQVYGYTF.

This clone came up a few times. This chain's CDR3 is CASSRLGEQFF. In nucleotides, the CDR3 is TGTGCCAGCAGTCGGCTCGGTGAGCAGTTCTTC. V usage is TRBV25-1 and J usage is TRBJ2-1; D gene ambiguous. The germline V and J ends were trimmed by 5 bases and 9 bases, with 8 bases remaining between them. The CDR3 is 11 amino acids. From germline, CDR1 is MGHDK and CDR2 SYGVNS.

This clone was seen a few times. V and J are TRBV5-6 and TRBJ2-7, with 12 bases that match TRBD2. The CDR3 covers 15 residues. Germline loops: CDR1 SGHDT, CDR2 YYEEEE. Trimming cost V 4 bases and J 6 bases; bases outside gene matches: 8. CDR3 sequence: CASSTSTSGSSEQYF. CDR3 bases: TGTGCCAGCAGCACATCGACTAGCGGGAGTTCCGAGCAGTACTTC.

This clone was detected only a few times. The chain combines TRBV7-9 with TRBJ1-2; D is perhaps TRBD1 (5 bases). The CDR3 consists of 15 residues. Germline values: CDR1 SEHNR, CDR2 FQNEAQ (reference sequence). Trimming removed 4 bases from V and 5 bases from J, with 17 bases in between. The CDR3 here is CASSYPTTGTYGYTF. CDR3 DNA sequence: TGTGCCAGCAGCTACCCAACGACGGGGACTTATGGCTACACCTTC.

This sequence joins TRBV5-6 and TRBJ2-7; 9 bases agree with TRBD1. CDR1 is SGHDT and CDR2 is YYEEEE in the germline V gene. Trimming removed 3 bases from V and 0 bases from J; junction bases left unmatched: 4. The CDR3 is 15 amino acids. The CDR3 nucleotides read TGTGCCAGCAGCTCCGGGACAGGGAGCTCCTACGAGCAGTACTTC. It codes for CASSSGTGSSYEQYF.

This clone has just a few counts. The gene calls are TRBV15 and TRBJ1-5; 10 nucleotides agree with TRBD1. In germline, CDR1 is LNHNV, CDR2 YYDKDF (reference sequence). Trimming at V came to 5 bases and at J to 2 bases, leaving 0 bases not matched to a gene. This CDR3 spans 14 amino acids. The CDR3 protein is CATSGTGGNQPQHF. In DNA form, the CDR3 reads TGTGCCACCAGCGGGACAGGGGGCAATCAGCCCCAGCATTTT.

The V call is TRBV10-3, the J call TRBJ1-3; a weak D match, TRBD1 (5 bases). Germline CDR1 ENHRY, CDR2 SYGVKD. V was clipped by 5 bases and J by 3 bases, with 11 bases between them. The length of the CDR3 is 14 residues. The CDR3 nucleotides are TGTGCCATCAGTCAGGGAATCAGTGGAAACACCATATATTTT. Translation: CAISQGISGNTIYF.

J is TRBJ2-1 and V is TRBV7-9, with 11 bases that match TRBD1. From germline, CDR1 is SEHNR and CDR2 FQNEAQ (reference sequence). The CDR3 sequence is 14 residues long. The trim removed 6 bases at V and 8 bases at J, leaving 6 bases unmatched. CDR3 sequence: CASRVDRGLDEQFF. CDR3 DNA: TGTGCCAGCAGGGTGGACAGGGGGCTTGATGAGCAGTTCTTC. Supplemented by reference TRBV7-9 and TRBJ2-1, the full variable domain reads DTGVSQNPRHKITKRGQNVTFRCDPISEHNRLYWYRQTLGQGPEFLTYFQNEAQLEKSRLLSDRFSAERPKGSFSTLEIQRTEQGDSAMYLCASRVDRGLDEQFFGPGTRLTVL.

The V call is TRBV25-1, the J call TRBJ1-2, with D tentatively TRBD1 (6 bases). The germline V and J ends were trimmed by 2 bases and 5 bases, with 9 bases remaining between them. Looked up from germline, CDR1 is MGHDK and CDR2 is SYGVNS. This CDR3 is 13 amino acids long. The CDR3 protein is CASSESRGYGYTF. CDR3 DNA sequence: TGTGCCAGCAGTGAAAGTAGGGGGTATGGCTACACCTTC.

The V and J genes are TRBV7-9 and TRBJ1-1; D ambiguous. The length of the CDR3 is 12 residues. CDR1 is SEHNR, CDR2 FQNEAQ, per germline (reference sequence). CDR3 nucleotides: TGTGTAGGGCAGTTCATGAACACTGAAGCTTTCTTT. Amino acid sequence: CVGQFMNTEAFF.

This chain joins TRBV29-1 and TRBJ1-2; D is possibly TRBD1 (5 bases). The germline V gene encodes CDR1 SQVTM and CDR2 ANQGSEA. Trimming stripped 4 bases from V and 0 bases from J, with 9 bases between. The CDR3 runs to 13 residues. CDR3 nucleotide sequence: TGCAGCGTTGTGGACACTACTAACTATGGCTACACCTTC. It encodes CSVVDTTNYGYTF. Complete variable domain (other parts from reference TRBV29-1 and TRBJ1-2): SAVISQKPSRDICQRGTSLTIQCQVDSQVTMMFWYRQQPGQSLTLIATANQGSEATYESGFVIDKFPISRPNLTFSTLTVSNMSPEDSSIYLCSVVDTTNYGYTFGSGTRLTVV.

V usage is TRBV7-3 and J usage is TRBJ1-1, with D tentatively TRBD1 (5 bases). V gave up 0 bases and J gave up 0 bases, with 8 bases separating them. The CDR3 consists of 15 residues. The V gene's germline CDR1 is SGHTA and CDR2 FQGTGA. The CDR3 reads CASSLTTALNTEAFF. The DNA of the CDR3 is TGTGCCAGCAGCTTAACGACAGCGTTGAACACTGAAGCTTTCTTT. Full variable domain (outside the CDR3, taken from reference TRBV7-3 and TRBJ1-1): GAGVSQTPSNKVTEKGKYVELRCDPISGHTALYWYRQSLGQGPEFLIYFQGTGAADDSGLPNDRFFAVRPEGSVSTLKIQRTERGDSAVYLCASSLTTALNTEAFFGQGTRLTVV.

The chain is built from TRBV19 and TRBJ2-1; the D gene is possibly TRBD2 (5 bases). With 3 bases removed from V and 2 bases from J, the gap between germline ends came to 8 bases. Germline lookup yields CDR1 LNHDA and CDR2 SQIVND (reference sequence). This CDR3 has 14 amino acids. The CDR3 DNA sequence: TGTGCCAGTAGTATCAGCGGACCCTACAATGAGCAGTTCTTC. Protein: CASSISGPYNEQFF.

The chain combines TRBV18 with TRBJ2-1; D ambiguous. V was trimmed by 3 bases and J by 3 bases, leaving 9 bases between them. Germline V gives CDR1 KGHSH, CDR2 LQKENI. The CDR3 is 14 residues long. CDR3: CASSPETNYNEQFF. As DNA, the CDR3 is TGTGCCAGCTCACCCGAGACAAACTACAATGAGCAGTTCTTC.

The gene calls are TRBV27 and TRBJ2-3; 7 bases fit TRBD2. From germline, CDR1 is MNHEY and CDR2 SMNVEV (reference sequence). The trim removed 2 bases at V and 4 bases at J, leaving 6 bases unmatched. This CDR3 is built from 15 residues. Here the CDR3 DNA reads TGTGCCAGCAGTTTACGGGGGGTCGGGGCAGATACGCAGTATTTT. Translating gives CASSLRGVGADTQYF.